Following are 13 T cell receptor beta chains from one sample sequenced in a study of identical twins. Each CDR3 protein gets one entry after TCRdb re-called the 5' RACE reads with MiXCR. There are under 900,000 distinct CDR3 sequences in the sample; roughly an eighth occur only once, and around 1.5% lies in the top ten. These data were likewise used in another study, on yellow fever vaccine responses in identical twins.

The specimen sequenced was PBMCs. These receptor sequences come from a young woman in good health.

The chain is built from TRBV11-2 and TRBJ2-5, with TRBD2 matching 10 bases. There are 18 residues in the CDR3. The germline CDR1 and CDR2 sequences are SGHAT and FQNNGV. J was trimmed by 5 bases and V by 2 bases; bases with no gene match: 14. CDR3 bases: TGTGCCAGCAGCTTAAAGGTCTCCAGCGGGGGGGCTCGGGAGACCCAGTACTTC. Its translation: CASSLKVSSGGARETQYF.

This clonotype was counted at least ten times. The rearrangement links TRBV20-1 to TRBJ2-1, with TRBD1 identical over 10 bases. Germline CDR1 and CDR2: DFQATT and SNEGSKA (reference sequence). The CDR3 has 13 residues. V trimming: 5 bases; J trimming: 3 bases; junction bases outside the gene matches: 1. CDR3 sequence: CSAWTGGYNEQFF. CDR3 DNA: TGCAGTGCTTGGACAGGGGGCTACAATGAGCAGTTCTTC.

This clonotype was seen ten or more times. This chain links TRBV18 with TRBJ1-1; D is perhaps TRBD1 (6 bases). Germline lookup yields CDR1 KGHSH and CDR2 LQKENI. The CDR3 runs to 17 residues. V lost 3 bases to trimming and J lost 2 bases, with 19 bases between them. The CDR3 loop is CASSPLTKGGPNTEAFF. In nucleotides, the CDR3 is TGTGCCAGCTCACCGCTCACTAAGGGGGGCCCTAACACTGAAGCTTTCTTT.

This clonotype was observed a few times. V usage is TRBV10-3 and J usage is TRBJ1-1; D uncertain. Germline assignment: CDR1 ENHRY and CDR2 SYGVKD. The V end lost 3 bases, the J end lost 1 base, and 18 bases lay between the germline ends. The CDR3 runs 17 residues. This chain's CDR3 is CAISDPTRIGRNTEAFF. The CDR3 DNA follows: TGTGCCATCAGTGATCCTACCAGGATTGGGCGGAACACTGAAGCTTTCTTT.

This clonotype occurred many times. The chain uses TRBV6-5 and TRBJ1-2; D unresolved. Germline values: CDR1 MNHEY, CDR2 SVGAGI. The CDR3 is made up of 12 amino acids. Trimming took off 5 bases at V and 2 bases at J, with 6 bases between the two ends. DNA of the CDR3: TGTGCCAGCAGTGCTCCAAACTATGGCTACACCTTC. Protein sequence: CASSAPNYGYTF.

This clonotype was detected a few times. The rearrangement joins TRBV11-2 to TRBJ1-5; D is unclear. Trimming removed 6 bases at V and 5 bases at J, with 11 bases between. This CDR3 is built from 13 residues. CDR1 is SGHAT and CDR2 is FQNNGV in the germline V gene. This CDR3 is CASRGGNDQPQHF. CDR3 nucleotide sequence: TGTGCCAGCAGGGGAGGGAATGATCAGCCCCAGCATTTT.

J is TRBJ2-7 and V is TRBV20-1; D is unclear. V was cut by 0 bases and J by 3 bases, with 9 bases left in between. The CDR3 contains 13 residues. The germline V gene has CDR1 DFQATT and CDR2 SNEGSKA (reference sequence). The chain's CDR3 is CSARDQTVYEQYV. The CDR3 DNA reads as TGCAGTGCTAGAGATCAGACCGTCTACGAGCAGTACGTC.

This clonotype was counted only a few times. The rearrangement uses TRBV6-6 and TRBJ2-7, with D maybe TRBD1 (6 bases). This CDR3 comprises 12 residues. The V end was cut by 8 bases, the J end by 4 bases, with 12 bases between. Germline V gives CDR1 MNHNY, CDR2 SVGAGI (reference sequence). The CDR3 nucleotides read TGTGCCAGCGGGGGCAGCTTATACGAGCAGTACTTC. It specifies CASGGSLYEQYF.

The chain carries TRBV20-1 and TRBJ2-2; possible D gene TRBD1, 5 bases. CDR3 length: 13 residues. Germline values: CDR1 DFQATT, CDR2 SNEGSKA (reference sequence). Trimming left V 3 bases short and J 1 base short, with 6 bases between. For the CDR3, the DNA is TGCAGTGCTAGCAGGGAGAACACCGGGGAGCTGTTTTTT. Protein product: CSASRENTGELFF.

CDR3 in amino acids: CSAVPVDSDNEQFF. DNA of the CDR3: TGCAGTGCTGTCCCGGTGGACAGCGACAATGAGCAGTTCTTC. The V call is TRBV20-1, the J call TRBJ2-1; tentative D call: TRBD1 (6 bases). The CDR3 runs to 14 residues. CDR1 DFQATT and CDR2 SNEGSKA come from the germline V gene (reference sequence). V lost 5 bases and J 5 bases, leaving 16 bases between the germline ends.

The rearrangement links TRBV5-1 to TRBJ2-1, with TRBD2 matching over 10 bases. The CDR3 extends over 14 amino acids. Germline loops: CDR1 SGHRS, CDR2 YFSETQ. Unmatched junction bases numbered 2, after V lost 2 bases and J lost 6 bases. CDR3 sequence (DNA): TGCGCCAGCAGCTTTACTAGCGGGACCAATGAGCAGTTCTTC. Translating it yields CASSFTSGTNEQFF. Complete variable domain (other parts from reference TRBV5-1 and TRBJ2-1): KAGVTQTPRYLIKTRGQQVTLSCSPISGHRSVSWYQQTPGQGLQFLFEYFSETQRNKGNFPGRFSGRQFSNSRSEMNVSTLELGDSALYLCASSFTSGTNEQFFGPGTRLTVL.

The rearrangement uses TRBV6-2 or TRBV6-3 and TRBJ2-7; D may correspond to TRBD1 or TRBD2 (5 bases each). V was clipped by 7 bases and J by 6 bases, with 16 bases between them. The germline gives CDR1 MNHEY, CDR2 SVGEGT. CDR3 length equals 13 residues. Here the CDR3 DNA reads TGTGCCAGCACCTACGGGACGTTAGGCGAGCAGTACTTC. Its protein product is CASTYGTLGEQYF.

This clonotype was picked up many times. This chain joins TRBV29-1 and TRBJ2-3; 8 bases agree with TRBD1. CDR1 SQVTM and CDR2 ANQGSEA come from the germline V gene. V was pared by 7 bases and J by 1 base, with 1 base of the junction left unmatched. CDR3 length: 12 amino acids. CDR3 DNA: TGCAGCGCGACAGGGGGCACAGATACGCAGTATTTT. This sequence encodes CSATGGTDTQYF.